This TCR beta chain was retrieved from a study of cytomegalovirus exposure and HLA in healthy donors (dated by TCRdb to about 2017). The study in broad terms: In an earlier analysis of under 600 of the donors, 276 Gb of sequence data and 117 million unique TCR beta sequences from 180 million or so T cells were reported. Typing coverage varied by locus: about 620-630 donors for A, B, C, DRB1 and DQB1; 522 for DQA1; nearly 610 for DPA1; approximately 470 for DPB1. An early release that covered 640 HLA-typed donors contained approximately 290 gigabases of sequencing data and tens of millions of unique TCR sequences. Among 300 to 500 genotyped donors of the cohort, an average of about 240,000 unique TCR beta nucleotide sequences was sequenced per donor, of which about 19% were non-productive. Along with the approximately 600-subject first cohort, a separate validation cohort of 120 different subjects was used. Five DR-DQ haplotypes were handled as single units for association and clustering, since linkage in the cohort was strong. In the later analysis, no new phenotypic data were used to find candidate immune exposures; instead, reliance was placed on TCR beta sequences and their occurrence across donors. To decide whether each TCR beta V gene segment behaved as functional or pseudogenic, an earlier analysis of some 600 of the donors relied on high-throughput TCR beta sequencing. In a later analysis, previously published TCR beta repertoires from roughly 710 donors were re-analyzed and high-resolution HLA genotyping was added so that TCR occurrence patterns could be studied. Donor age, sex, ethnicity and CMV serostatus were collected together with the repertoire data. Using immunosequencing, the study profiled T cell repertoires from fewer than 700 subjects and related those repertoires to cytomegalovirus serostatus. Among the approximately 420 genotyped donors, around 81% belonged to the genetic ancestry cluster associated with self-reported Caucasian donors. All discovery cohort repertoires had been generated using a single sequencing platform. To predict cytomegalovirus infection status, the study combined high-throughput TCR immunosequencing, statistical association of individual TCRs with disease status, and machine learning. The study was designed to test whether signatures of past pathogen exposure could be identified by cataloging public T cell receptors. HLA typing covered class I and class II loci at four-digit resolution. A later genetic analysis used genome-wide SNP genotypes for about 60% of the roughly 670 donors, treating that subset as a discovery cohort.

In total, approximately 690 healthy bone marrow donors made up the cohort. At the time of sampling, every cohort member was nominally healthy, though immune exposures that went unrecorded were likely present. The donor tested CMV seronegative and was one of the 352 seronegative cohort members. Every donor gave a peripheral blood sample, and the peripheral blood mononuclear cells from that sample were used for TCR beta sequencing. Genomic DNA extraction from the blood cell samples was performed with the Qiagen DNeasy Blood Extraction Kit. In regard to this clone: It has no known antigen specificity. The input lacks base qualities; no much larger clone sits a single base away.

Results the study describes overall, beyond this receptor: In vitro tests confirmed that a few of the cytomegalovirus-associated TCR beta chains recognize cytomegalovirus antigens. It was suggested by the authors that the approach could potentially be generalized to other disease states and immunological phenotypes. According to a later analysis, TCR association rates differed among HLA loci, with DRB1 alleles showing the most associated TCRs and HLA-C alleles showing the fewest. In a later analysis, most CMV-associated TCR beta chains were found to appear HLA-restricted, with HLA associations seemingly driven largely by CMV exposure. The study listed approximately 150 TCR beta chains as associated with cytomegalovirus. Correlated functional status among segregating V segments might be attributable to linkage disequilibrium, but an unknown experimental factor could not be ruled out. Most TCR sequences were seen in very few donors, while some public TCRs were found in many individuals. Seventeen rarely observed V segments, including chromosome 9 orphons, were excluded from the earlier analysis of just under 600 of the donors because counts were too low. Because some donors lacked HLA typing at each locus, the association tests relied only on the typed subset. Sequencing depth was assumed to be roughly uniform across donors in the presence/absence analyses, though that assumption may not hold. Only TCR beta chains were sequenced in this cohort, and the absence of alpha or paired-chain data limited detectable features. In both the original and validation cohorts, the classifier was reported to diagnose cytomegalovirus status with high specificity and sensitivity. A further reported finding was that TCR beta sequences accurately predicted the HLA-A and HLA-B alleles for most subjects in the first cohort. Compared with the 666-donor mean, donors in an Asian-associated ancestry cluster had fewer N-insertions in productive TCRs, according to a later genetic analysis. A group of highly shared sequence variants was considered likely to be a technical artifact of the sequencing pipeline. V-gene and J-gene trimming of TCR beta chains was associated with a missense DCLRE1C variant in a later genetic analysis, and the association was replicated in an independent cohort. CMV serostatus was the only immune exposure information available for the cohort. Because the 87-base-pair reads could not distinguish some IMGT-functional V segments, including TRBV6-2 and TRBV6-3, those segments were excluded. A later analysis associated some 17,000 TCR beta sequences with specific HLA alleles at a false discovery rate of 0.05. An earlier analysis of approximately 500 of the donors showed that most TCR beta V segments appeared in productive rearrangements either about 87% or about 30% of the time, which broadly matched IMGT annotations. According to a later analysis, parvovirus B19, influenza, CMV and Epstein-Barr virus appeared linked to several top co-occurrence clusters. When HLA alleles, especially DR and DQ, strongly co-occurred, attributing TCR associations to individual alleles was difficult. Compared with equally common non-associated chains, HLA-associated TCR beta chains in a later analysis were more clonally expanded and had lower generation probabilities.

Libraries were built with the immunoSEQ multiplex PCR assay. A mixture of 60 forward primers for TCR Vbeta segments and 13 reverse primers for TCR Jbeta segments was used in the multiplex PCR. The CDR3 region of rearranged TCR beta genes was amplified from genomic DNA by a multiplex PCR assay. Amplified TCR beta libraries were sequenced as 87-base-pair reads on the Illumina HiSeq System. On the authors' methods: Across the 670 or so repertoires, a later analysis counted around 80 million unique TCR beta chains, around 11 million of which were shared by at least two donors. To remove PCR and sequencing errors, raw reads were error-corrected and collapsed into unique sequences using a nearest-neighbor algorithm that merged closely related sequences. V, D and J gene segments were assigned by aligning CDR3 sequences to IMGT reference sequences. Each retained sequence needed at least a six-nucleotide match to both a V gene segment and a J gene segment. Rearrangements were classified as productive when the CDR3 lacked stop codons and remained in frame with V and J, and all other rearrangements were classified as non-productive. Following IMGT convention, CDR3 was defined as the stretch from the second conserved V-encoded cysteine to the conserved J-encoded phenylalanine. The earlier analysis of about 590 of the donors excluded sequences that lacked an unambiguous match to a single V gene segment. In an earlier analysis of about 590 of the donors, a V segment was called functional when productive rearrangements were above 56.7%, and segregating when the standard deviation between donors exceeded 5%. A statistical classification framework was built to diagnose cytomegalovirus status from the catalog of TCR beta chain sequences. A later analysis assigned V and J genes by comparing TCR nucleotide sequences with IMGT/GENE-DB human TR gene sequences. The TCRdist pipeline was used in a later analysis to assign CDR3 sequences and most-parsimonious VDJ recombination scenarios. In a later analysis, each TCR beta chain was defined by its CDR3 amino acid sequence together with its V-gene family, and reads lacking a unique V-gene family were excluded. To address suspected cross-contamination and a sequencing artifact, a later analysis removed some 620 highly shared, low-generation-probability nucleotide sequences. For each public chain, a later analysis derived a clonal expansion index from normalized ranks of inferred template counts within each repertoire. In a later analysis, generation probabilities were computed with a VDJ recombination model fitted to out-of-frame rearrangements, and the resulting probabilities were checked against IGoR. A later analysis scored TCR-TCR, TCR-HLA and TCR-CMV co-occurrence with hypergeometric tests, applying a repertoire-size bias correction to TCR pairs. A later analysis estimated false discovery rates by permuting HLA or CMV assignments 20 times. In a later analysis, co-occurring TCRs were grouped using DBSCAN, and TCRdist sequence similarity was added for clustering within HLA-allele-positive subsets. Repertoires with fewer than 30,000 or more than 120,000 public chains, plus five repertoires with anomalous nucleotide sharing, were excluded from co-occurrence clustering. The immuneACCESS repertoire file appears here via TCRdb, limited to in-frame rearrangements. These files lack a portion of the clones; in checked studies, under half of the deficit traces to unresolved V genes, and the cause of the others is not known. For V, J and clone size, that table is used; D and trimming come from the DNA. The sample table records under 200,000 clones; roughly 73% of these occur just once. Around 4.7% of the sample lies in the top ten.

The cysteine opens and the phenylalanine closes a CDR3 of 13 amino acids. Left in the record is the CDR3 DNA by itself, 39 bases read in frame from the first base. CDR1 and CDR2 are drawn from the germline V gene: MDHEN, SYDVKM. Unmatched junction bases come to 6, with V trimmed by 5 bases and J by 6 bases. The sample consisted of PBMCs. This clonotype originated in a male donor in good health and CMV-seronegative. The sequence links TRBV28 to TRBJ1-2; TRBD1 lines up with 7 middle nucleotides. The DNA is TGTGCCAGCAGTATAGGACAGGTGAATGGCTACACCTTC. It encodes CASSIGQVNGYTF.